This T cell receptor (beta chain) appears in the sequencing data of a study of long-term antiretroviral therapy in people with HIV. Study findings and constraints: Pre-ART expanded clones dominated the repertoire at every time point.

The length of the CDR3 is 14 residues. The germline CDR1 and CDR2 sequences are SGDLS and YYNGEE. With 2 bases clipped from V and 8 bases from J, the junction kept 4 bases outside the gene matches. Samples were assayed with immunoSEQ v3.0 at survey level. Some clones are missing from TCRdb's copy, which holds only in-frame ones; the method was immunoSEQ multiplex PCR. The data hold around 8,600 clones, with 78% observed a single time. Two or more post-ART PBMC samples, plus at least one pre-ART sample, were available for each donor. Treatment locations for all participants with HIV were in the United States. Remarks on this clone: Its cognate antigen is unknown.

This clonotype was sampled from a man in his forties with HIV. The chain is built from TRBV9 and TRBJ1-4, with 9 positions matching TRBD1. Sequences were derived from unsorted PBMCs, sampled 0.6 years before starting antiretroviral therapy. The CDR3 reads CASSVSQGAEKLFF. DNA for the CDR3: TGTGCCAGCAGCGTCTCACAGGGGGCGGAAAAACTGTTTTTT.